These 25 T cell receptor beta chains came from one sample sequenced in a study of cytomegalovirus exposure and HLA in healthy donors. 60 Vbeta and 13 Jbeta primers were used in PCR. This table comes from immunoSEQ multiplex PCR, and its TCRdb copy is limited to in-frame clones, with some not included. The repertoire includes about 120,000 clones, 77% of them detected once, and approximately 9.9% sits in the top ten. The material sequenced was PBMCs. Source of these receptors: a man aged 35 to 55 in good health and CMV-seropositive.

The J gene is TRBJ2-3, the V gene TRBV15; 9 bases are a match to TRBD2. V was clipped by 3 bases and J by 4 bases; unmatched bases: 8. Looked up from germline, CDR1 is LNHNV and CDR2 is YYDKDF (reference sequence). The CDR3 is made up of 16 amino acids. The CDR3, as DNA: TGTGCCACCAGCAGGGACGAGCGGGGGGAGCCAGATACGCAGTATTTT. This encodes CATSRDERGEPDTQYF.

This clone was seen a single time. The V and J genes are TRBV2 and TRBJ2-7, with a possible D match to TRBD1 (6 bases). V was pared by 6 bases and J by 2 bases, with 17 bases between. The germline V gene has CDR1 SNHLY and CDR2 FYNNEI. The CDR3 totals 15 residues. DNA of the CDR3: TGTGCCAGCAGGAAACAGGGCACATCCGCCTACGAGCAGTACTTC. This gives the protein CASRKQGTSAYEQYF. The full variable domain, in which reference TRBV2 and TRBJ2-7 provide the parts outside the CDR3, is EPEVTQTPSHQVTQMGQEVILRCVPISNHLYFYWYRQILGQKVEFLVSFYNNEISEKSEIFDDQFSVERPDGSNFTLKIRSTKLEDSAMYFCASRKQGTSAYEQYFGPGTRLTVT.

V gene TRBV19 combines with J gene TRBJ1-1; maybe TRBD1 (6 bases). The CDR3 loop spans 16 amino acids. V was shortened by 7 bases and J by 8 bases, with 26 bases between the two germline ends. Germline V CDR1 and CDR2: LNHDA, SQIVND (reference sequence). The CDR3 nucleotides are TGTGCCAGTACCGCAAAAGGGGGTCCCGCCGAGGTAGAAGCTTTCTTT. Translation gives CASTAKGGPAEVEAFF.

This clone appeared a few times. The J gene is TRBJ2-2, the V gene TRBV7-2, with 11 bases lining up with TRBD2. J lost 4 bases, V lost 8 bases, and 6 bases had no gene match. Germline V gene data show CDR1 as SGHTA and CDR2 as FQGNSA. The CDR3 is made up of 15 amino acids. The CDR3 sequence is CASDIAGGTTGELFF. The CDR3 bases are TGTGCCAGCGATATAGCGGGGGGGACCACCGGGGAGCTGTTTTTT.

The sample holds a few counts of this clone. V is TRBV28 and J is TRBJ1-2; D might be TRBD1 (5 bases). Trimming stripped 6 bases from V and 4 bases from J, with 18 bases between. CDR1 MDHEN and CDR2 SYDVKM come from the germline V gene. The CDR3 spans 15 residues. CDR3 sequence (DNA): TGTGCCAGCAGCCCTGGGGGGGAGGTGGGCTATGGCTACACCTTC. It codes for CASSPGGEVGYGYTF.

The chain is built from TRBV5-1 and TRBJ2-7; possible D gene TRBD1, 5 bases. V lost 4 bases to trimming and J lost 1 base, with 21 bases between them. This CDR3 is built from 17 residues. Per the germline V gene, CDR1 is SGHRS and CDR2 is YFSETQ. This CDR3 reads CASSPRRFYQGSYEQYF. CDR3 bases: TGCGCCAGCAGCCCGCGCCGCTTTTACCAGGGTTCCTACGAGCAGTACTTC.

The CDR3 sequence: CASSGQPGEKLFF. For the CDR3, the DNA is TGTGCCAGCAGTGGACAGCCTGGTGAAAAACTGTTTTTT. The chain uses TRBV28 and TRBJ1-4; perhaps TRBD1 as D (6 bases). CDR3 size: 13 residues. Per the germline V gene, CDR1 is MDHEN and CDR2 is SYDVKM. Trimming took off 5 bases at V and 7 bases at J, with 11 bases between the two ends.

The rearrangement joins TRBV18 to TRBJ1-2; 7 bases align to TRBD1. The germline V gene encodes CDR1 KGHSH and CDR2 LQKENI. V was pared by 5 bases and J by 4 bases, with 7 bases of the junction left unmatched. The CDR3 consists of 14 residues. CDR3 nucleotide sequence: TGTGCCAGCTCAGCAACCGGGACAGTCTATGGCTACACCTTC. This sequence encodes CASSATGTVYGYTF. Full variable domain (remainder filled in from reference TRBV18 and TRBJ1-2): NAGVMQNPRHLVRRRGQEARLRCSPMKGHSHVYWYRQLPEEGLKFMVYLQKENIIDESGMPKERFSAEFPKEGPSILRIQQVVRGDSAAYFCASSATGTVYGYTFGSGTRLTVV.

V and J are TRBV28 and TRBJ2-7; D is unresolved. This CDR3 comprises 15 residues. Trimming took off 2 bases at V and 0 bases at J, with 11 bases between the two ends. Germline lookup yields CDR1 MDHEN and CDR2 SYDVKM. The DNA of the CDR3 is TGTGCCAGCAGTTTAGTCAGGTCCTACTCCTACGAGCAGTACTTC. The encoded protein is CASSLVRSYSYEQYF.

The rearrangement links TRBV19 to TRBJ1-5, with 8 bases matching TRBD1. V lost 7 bases, J lost 7 bases, and 12 bases stayed unmatched. Germline values: CDR1 LNHDA, CDR2 SQIVND (reference sequence). The CDR3 is made up of 15 amino acids. The CDR3 here is CASNPWAGGGQPQHF. CDR3 sequence (DNA): TGTGCCAGTAACCCATGGGCAGGGGGCGGCCAGCCCCAGCATTTT.

This chain joins TRBV7-9 and TRBJ2-2; TRBD1 matches at 8 bases. V gave up 3 bases and J gave up 5 bases; unmatched junction bases: 8. The CDR3 is made up of 16 amino acids. The V gene's germline CDR1 is SEHNR and CDR2 FQNEAQ (reference sequence). The CDR3 bases are TGTGCCAGCAGCTTCTCGGCAGGGGGCGCGACCGGGGAGCTGTTTTTT. This codes for CASSFSAGGATGELFF.

The chain combines TRBV7-8 with TRBJ2-2; weak D call: TRBD2 (6 bases). CDR1 is SGHVS, CDR2 FQNEAQ, per germline. The V gene lost 3 bases and the J gene lost 1 base, with 6 bases spanning the gap. The CDR3 consists of 14 residues. Here the CDR3 DNA reads TGTGCCAGCAGCTTTAGCGGGAACACCGGGGAGCTGTTTTTT. It is translated as CASSFSGNTGELFF.

This chain uses TRBV5-4 with TRBJ2-2; TRBD1 aligns across 7 bases. Germline CDR1 SGHNT, CDR2 YYREEE (reference sequence). The J segment lost 6 bases and the V segment lost 3 bases, leaving 11 bases of the junction unmatched. The CDR3 sequence is 16 residues long. CDR3 coding DNA: TGTGCCAGCAGCTACCAGACAGGGCTTTCGTCCGGGGAGCTGTTTTTT. Residues: CASSYQTGLSSGELFF.

The chain couples TRBV5-5 to TRBJ1-2, with D possibly matching TRBD1 (5 bases). CDR3 size: 17 residues. Trimming stripped 4 bases from V and 8 bases from J, with 27 bases between. Germline values: CDR1 SGHKS, CDR2 YYEKEE (reference sequence). CDR3 DNA: TGTGCCAGCAGCCCAGCTCTGGGGGGACCCTCACTCAGGGGCTACACCTTC. Protein: CASSPALGGPSLRGYTF.

The V gene is TRBV6-1, the J gene TRBJ2-7; 7 bases fit TRBD1. The CDR3 has 14 residues. The V gene's germline CDR1 is MNHNS and CDR2 SASEGT. V lost 2 bases and J lost 3; bases outside the gene matches: 4. The DNA for the CDR3 is TGTGCCAGCAGTGAAAACAGGGGTTACTACGAGCAGTACTTC. Translated, it gives CASSENRGYYEQYF.

V is TRBV6-1 and J is TRBJ1-1; no clear D. The germline CDR1 and CDR2 sequences are MNHNS and SASEGT. The CDR3 is 15 residues long. Between the trimmed V and J ends, which lost 2 bases and 5 bases, there was a span of 15 bases. The CDR3 protein is CASSEINTRGTEAFF. CDR3 in DNA: TGTGCCAGCAGTGAAATAAACACACGCGGGACTGAAGCTTTCTTT.

The rearrangement links TRBV7-2 to TRBJ2-3, with 9 bases aligning to TRBD2. The length of the CDR3 is 17 residues. Germline V CDR1 and CDR2: SGHTA, FQGNSA. V gave up 2 bases and J gave up 5 bases; unmatched junction bases: 11. The CDR3 nucleotides are TGTGCCAGCAGCTTATTCCAGGGCGGGGGGGCCTTAGATACGCAGTATTTT. The encoded protein is CASSLFQGGGALDTQYF.

This clone was seen a handful of times. This rearrangement joins TRBV6-5 to TRBJ2-7; D perhaps matches TRBD1 (6 bases). The CDR3 has 16 amino acids. CDR1 and CDR2 (germline): MNHEY, SVGAGI. The V end was cut by 0 bases, the J end by 6 bases, with 18 bases between. The CDR3 coding sequence is TGTGCCAGCAGTTACTCCCCAACAGGGTTCCCCGGCGAGCAGTACTTC. It translates to CASSYSPTGFPGEQYF.

The V and J genes are TRBV5-1 and TRBJ1-4; 8 bases align to TRBD1. The CDR3 extends over 15 amino acids. Germline V gene sequence: CDR1 SGHRS, CDR2 YFSETQ. Trimming cost V 0 bases and J 8 bases; bases outside gene matches: 6. The CDR3 DNA sequence: TGCGCCAGCAGCTTGGCCGCACAGGGGGAGGAAAAACTGTTTTTT. Translated: CASSLAAQGEEKLFF.

The rearrangement joins TRBV18 to TRBJ1-3, with TRBD1 as a possible D gene (5 bases). The germline CDR1 and CDR2 sequences are KGHSH and LQKENI. The V end was cut by 2 bases, the J end by 0 bases, with 11 bases between. This CDR3 has 16 residues. The CDR3, as DNA: TGTGCCAGCTCACCAATCCGGAGGGGCTCTGGAAACACCATATATTTT. This translates into CASSPIRRGSGNTIYF.

The rearrangement joins TRBV28 to TRBJ2-5; 8 bases match TRBD1. The germline CDR1 and CDR2 sequences are MDHEN and SYDVKM. Losses at the gene ends were 4 bases for V and 3 bases for J; bases not matched to a gene: 1. There are 13 residues in the CDR3. CDR3 sequence reads: CASSSTGEETQYF. DNA of the CDR3: TGTGCCAGCAGTTCGACAGGGGAAGAGACCCAGTACTTC.

The rearrangement uses TRBV15 and TRBJ1-3; D not resolved. The germline gives CDR1 LNHNV, CDR2 YYDKDF (reference sequence). The CDR3 spans 13 residues. V was clipped by 0 bases and J by 5 bases, with 5 bases between them. The CDR3 DNA follows: TGTGCCACCAGCAGAGATGACAGAAACACCATATATTTT. It is translated as CATSRDDRNTIYF.

This chain joins TRBV14 and TRBJ1-1, with D possibly matching TRBD1 (5 bases). Between the trimmed V and J ends, which lost 6 bases and 5 bases, there was a span of 10 bases. CDR1 and CDR2 from the germline V gene are SGHDN and FVKESK. The CDR3 is 12 amino acids. CDR3: CASRHGGTEAFF. CDR3 bases: TGTGCCAGCAGGCACGGGGGTACTGAAGCTTTCTTT.

V is TRBV7-3 and J is TRBJ2-3; no definite D call. Between the trimmed V and J ends, which lost 2 bases and 5 bases, there was a span of 5 bases. Germline V lookup: CDR1 SGHTA, CDR2 FQGTGA. The CDR3 has 12 amino acids. CDR3 residues: CASSLYGDTQYF. The CDR3 DNA is TGTGCCAGCAGCTTATACGGAGATACGCAGTATTTT.

V and J are TRBV7-9 and TRBJ2-4; 10 bases line up with TRBD1. The V gene end was trimmed by 6 bases and the J gene end by 8 bases; junction bases not matched to a gene: 13. The CDR3 spans 16 residues. Germline V lookup: CDR1 SEHNR, CDR2 FQNEAQ (reference sequence). The CDR3 here is CASSKTGGVGMDIQYF. The CDR3 DNA follows: TGTGCCAGCAGTAAGACAGGGGGCGTCGGGATGGACATTCAGTACTTC.